The 27 T cell receptor beta chains below come from one sample, sequenced in a study of T cell responses to AZD1222 COVID-19 vaccine. Produced via immunoSEQ multiplex PCR; TCRdb's table is partial and in-frame only. The table records about 140,000 clones, 91% of them present only once. Material: peripheral blood, obtained 28 days after the second dose of the MenACWY control vaccine. The receptor set was obtained from an adult who received the MenACWY meningococcal vaccine as a control.

The chain is built from TRBV28 and TRBJ1-2; no reliable D call. CDR3 length: 15 residues. CDR1 and CDR2 (germline): MDHEN, SYDVKM. V was cut by 6 bases and J by 2 bases, with 16 bases left in between. This CDR3 reads CASSKGPAGNYGYTF. In nucleotides, the CDR3 is TGTGCCAGCAGCAAAGGCCCCGCGGGGAACTATGGCTACACCTTC.

The chain recombines TRBV24-1 with TRBJ2-5; D may be TRBD1 (5 bases). Germline lookup yields CDR1 KGHDR and CDR2 SFDVKD. The CDR3 runs to 15 residues. Trimming shortened V by 1 base and J by 4 bases, and 12 bases separated the two germline ends. In DNA, the CDR3 is TGTGCCACCAGTGATTTCCGAGACAGTGGAGAGACCCAGTACTTC. Its protein is CATSDFRDSGETQYF.

The chain's CDR3 is CASSLEDRAETQYF. The CDR3 DNA reads TGTGCCAGCAGCTTAGAAGACAGGGCCGAGACCCAGTACTTC. This sequence joins TRBV11-1 and TRBJ2-5, with 7 bases lining up with TRBD1. Losses at the gene ends were 1 base for V and 5 bases for J; bases not matched to a gene: 4. The germline CDR1 and CDR2 sequences are SGHAT and FQDESV (reference sequence). This CDR3 comprises 14 residues.

CDR3 DNA: TGTGCCAGCATTTCCCTAGCGGGATTGAACACCGGGGAGCTGTTTTTT. Amino acids: CASISLAGLNTGELFF. This rearrangement joins TRBV27 to TRBJ2-2, with 9 nucleotides matching TRBD2. Germline CDR1 reads MNHEY; CDR2 reads SMNVEV (reference sequence). Trimming at V came to 7 bases and at J to 1 base, leaving 7 bases not matched to a gene. The length of the CDR3 is 16 residues.

The J gene is TRBJ2-7, the V gene TRBV19, with 9 bases aligning to TRBD2. V was clipped by 3 bases and J by 4 bases; unmatched bases: 10. From germline, CDR1 is LNHDA and CDR2 SQIVND (reference sequence). The CDR3 runs 16 residues. As DNA, the CDR3 is TGTGCCAGTAGTATCCTTAGCGGGAGCCCAGGATACGAGCAGTACTTC. Residues: CASSILSGSPGYEQYF.

The rearrangement uses TRBV7-2 and TRBJ1-4, with 11 nucleotides matching TRBD1. This CDR3 comprises 15 residues. Germline values: CDR1 SGHTA, CDR2 FQGNSA. The junction had 3 bases not matched to a gene; V was cut back by 5 bases and J by 4 bases. The chain's CDR3 is CASSPDRGRNEKLFF. The CDR3 coding sequence is TGTGCCAGCAGCCCGGACAGGGGGCGTAATGAAAAACTGTTTTTT.

The rearrangement joins TRBV11-2 to TRBJ1-2; no clear D gene. CDR1 SGHAT and CDR2 FQNNGV come from the germline V gene. The CDR3 has 13 residues. Trimming pared 1 base from V and 2 bases from J, leaving 5 bases between. CDR3 coding DNA: TGTGCCAGCAGCTTAGTTAGGAACTATGGCTACACCTTC. This translates into CASSLVRNYGYTF.

This sequence joins TRBV20-1 and TRBJ1-2, with D unresolved. The length of the CDR3 is 11 residues. V was trimmed by 1 base and J by 8 bases, leaving 8 bases between them. Germline V gene lookup returns CDR1 DFQATT and CDR2 SNEGSKA (reference sequence). The CDR3 DNA follows: TGCAGTGCTAGAGGCGGGATCGGCTACACCTTC. This sequence encodes CSARGGIGYTF.

J is TRBJ1-6 and V is TRBV5-8; D is undetermined. The V gene's germline CDR1 is SGHTS and CDR2 YDEGEE. V lost 0 bases and J lost 7, with 14 bases in between. The length of the CDR3 is 16 residues. The chain's CDR3 is CASSLETSGINSPLHF. DNA for the CDR3: TGTGCCAGCAGCTTGGAGACGTCCGGCATCAATTCACCCCTCCACTTT.

Notes on this clone: Germline is not matched at one junction end, which may reflect a read error. V is TRBV7-8 and J is TRBJ1-1; 8 nucleotides match TRBD1. Germline V gene sequence: CDR1 SGHVS, CDR2 FQNEAQ. The CDR3 consists of 15 residues. The CDR3 sequence: CASTLGQGRYTEAFF. The CDR3 DNA is TGTGCCAGCACCTTAGGACAGGGTCGGTACACTGAAGCTTTCTTT. Variable domain in full (rest from reference TRBV7-8 and TRBJ1-1): GAGVSQSPRYKVAKRGQDVALRCDPISGHVSLFWYQQALGQGPEFLTYFQNEAQLDKSGLPSDRFFAERPEGSVSTLKIQRTQQEDSAVYLCASTLGQGRYTEAFFGQGTRLTVV.

The J gene is TRBJ1-5, the V gene TRBV19; D unclear. The CDR3 sequence is 12 residues long. V shed 6 bases and J shed 10 bases, with 13 bases lying between them. Germline CDR1 and CDR2: LNHDA and SQIVND (reference sequence). CDR3 protein: CASSRSWFPQHF. The CDR3 DNA reads TGTGCCAGTAGCAGGTCCTGGTTTCCCCAGCATTTT. Full variable domain (missing parts from reference TRBV19 and TRBJ1-5): DGGITQSPKYLFRKEGQNVTLSCEQNLNHDAMYWYRQDPGQGLRLIYYSQIVNDFQKGDIAEGYSVSREKKESFPLTVTSAQKNPTAFYLCASSRSWFPQHFGDGTRLSIL.

The V call is TRBV12-3 or TRBV12-4, the J call TRBJ2-7, with 7 nucleotides matching TRBD1. The V and J ends lost 6 bases and 4 bases, in that order; junction bases with no gene match: 3. The CDR3 extends over 12 amino acids. CDR3 region: CASSRQGYEQYF. The CDR3 DNA follows: TGTGCCAGCAGCAGACAGGGTTACGAGCAGTACTTC.

This rearrangement joins TRBV28 to TRBJ1-3; 9 nucleotides agree with TRBD1. This CDR3 has 16 amino acids. In germline, CDR1 is MDHEN, CDR2 SYDVKM. V lost 6 bases, J lost 5 bases, and 11 bases stayed unmatched. In DNA, the CDR3 is TGTGCCAGCAGCGCGGGACAGGGAGATAGGCGAAACACCATATATTTT. Amino acid sequence: CASSAGQGDRRNTIYF.

The chain carries TRBV9 and TRBJ2-5, with 12 nucleotides matching TRBD2. The CDR3 sequence is 17 residues long. V trimming: 0 bases; J trimming: 2 bases; junction bases outside the gene matches: 5. Germline values: CDR1 SGDLS, CDR2 YYNGEE. CDR3 loop: CASSVATSGGRQETQYF. The CDR3 coding sequence is TGTGCCAGCAGCGTAGCTACTAGCGGGGGGCGACAAGAGACCCAGTACTTC.

The gene calls are TRBV5-1 and TRBJ2-3; tentatively, D is TRBD2 (5 bases). Deletions cut 5 bases from V and 6 bases from J, with 13 bases between. Germline CDR1 and CDR2: SGHRS and YFSETQ. The CDR3 runs 13 residues. The CDR3 here is CASRSPSLDTQYF. For the CDR3, the DNA is TGCGCCAGCAGATCCCCTAGCCTGGATACGCAGTATTTT.

This chain uses TRBV6-5 with TRBJ1-6; a possible D gene is TRBD1 (5 bases). Looked up from germline, CDR1 is MNHEY and CDR2 is SVGAGI. The V and J ends lost 8 bases and 8 bases respectively, with 13 bases between them. The CDR3 sequence is 13 residues long. The CDR3 is CASGGVFDSPLHF. Written as DNA, the CDR3 is TGTGCCAGCGGGGGGGTTTTCGATTCACCCCTCCACTTT.

The rearrangement uses TRBV5-4 and TRBJ2-7; no clear D. CDR3 length: 15 residues. V shed 0 bases and J shed 0 bases, with 10 bases lying between them. In germline, CDR1 is SGHNT, CDR2 YYREEE (reference sequence). Here the CDR3 DNA reads TGTGCCAGCAGCTTGGCGGGCGCTAGCTCCTACGAGCAGTACTTC. Its protein is CASSLAGASSYEQYF.

The rearrangement uses TRBV18 and TRBJ2-5; D not resolved. V was clipped by 6 bases and J by 3 bases, with 17 bases between them. Germline CDR1 is KGHSH and CDR2 is LQKENI. The length of the CDR3 is 15 residues. This chain's CDR3 is CASSPPGPLKETQYF. CDR3 coding DNA: TGTGCCAGCTCTCCGCCTGGTCCCCTCAAAGAGACCCAGTACTTC.

A single count supports this clone. V usage is TRBV19 and J usage is TRBJ2-7; a weak D match, TRBD2 (6 bases). Germline V gene sequence: CDR1 LNHDA, CDR2 SQIVND (reference sequence). This CDR3 comprises 16 residues. Trimming cost V 5 bases and J 5 bases, with 22 bases left between them. The CDR3 loop is CASSPRDFTGVDEQYF. CDR3 sequence (DNA): TGTGCCAGTAGTCCACGGGACTTCACCGGGGTTGACGAGCAGTACTTC.

The chain employs TRBV10-1 and TRBJ1-5; TRBD1 agrees at 7 bases. This CDR3 spans 15 amino acids. V was pared by 7 bases and J by 3 bases, with 9 bases of the junction left unmatched. Germline assignment: CDR1 WNHNN and CDR2 SYGVQD (reference sequence). The CDR3 nucleotides read TGCGCCAGCATCGCTACAGGGGAGACCAATCAGCCCCAGCATTTT. Translating it yields CASIATGETNQPQHF.

The chain combines TRBV4-3 with TRBJ2-5; 9 nucleotides align to TRBD1. The V and J ends lost 3 bases and 4 bases, in that order; junction bases with no gene match: 3. This CDR3 spans 14 amino acids. Per germline, CDR1 LGHNA and CDR2 YSLEER. The CDR3 DNA is TGCGCCAGCAGCCAGGACAGGGGCAGAGAGACCCAGTACTTC. Protein product: CASSQDRGRETQYF.

The CDR3 nucleotides read TGTGCCAGCTCACCGAGGGCAGGGGGCAAGGATAATTCACCCCTCCACTTT. Amino acid sequence: CASSPRAGGKDNSPLHF. The V and J genes are TRBV18 and TRBJ1-6; 8 nucleotides agree with TRBD1. Per germline, CDR1 KGHSH and CDR2 LQKENI. This CDR3 has 17 amino acids. Unmatched junction bases numbered 9, after V lost 3 bases and J lost 5 bases.

In this sample, this clone turned up once. The chain combines TRBV5-6 with TRBJ2-2; TRBD1 is a possible D gene (5 bases). Trimming removed 3 bases from V and 5 bases from J, with 11 bases in between. The CDR3 spans 14 residues. Per germline, CDR1 SGHDT and CDR2 YYEEEE. The CDR3 is CASSSSSGTGELFF. In nucleotides, the CDR3 is TGTGCCAGCAGCTCATCTTCAGGGACCGGGGAGCTGTTTTTT. Together with reference TRBV5-6 and TRBJ2-2, the CDR3 gives the full variable domain: DAGVTQSPTHLIKTRGQQVTLRCSPKSGHDTVSWYQQALGQGPQFIFQYYEEEERQRGNFPDRFSGHQFPNYSSELNVNALLLGDSALYLCASSSSSGTGELFFGEGSRLTVL.

The chain recombines TRBV12-3 or TRBV12-4 with TRBJ1-2; D gene ambiguous. The V end lost 2 bases, the J end lost 8 bases, and 12 bases lay between the germline ends. The CDR3 is 13 residues long. CDR3 nucleotides: TGTGCCAGCAGTTTACGGGAAGGTGGGGGCTACACCTTC. Its translation is CASSLREGGGYTF.

This clone occurred once. The V gene is TRBV19, the J gene TRBJ1-4; D call uncertain. The V end was cut by 6 bases, the J end by 2 bases, with 4 bases between. The CDR3 spans 12 residues. Germline assignment: CDR1 LNHDA and CDR2 SQIVND (reference sequence). The CDR3 is CASRRTNEKLFF. The CDR3 region has the DNA TGTGCCAGTAGACGCACTAATGAAAAACTGTTTTTT.

The rearrangement links TRBV6-2 or TRBV6-3 to TRBJ1-1; 8 nucleotides line up with TRBD1. This CDR3 has 15 amino acids. Germline V CDR1 and CDR2: MNHEY, SVGEGT. Unmatched junction bases numbered 7, after V lost 2 bases and J lost 5 bases. The CDR3 DNA sequence: TGTGCCAGCAGTTACACGACAGGGGTTGGTACTGAAGCTTTCTTT. Amino acid sequence: CASSYTTGVGTEAFF.

The chain is built from TRBV6-2 or TRBV6-3 and TRBJ1-2; perhaps TRBD1 as D (5 bases). The germline CDR1 and CDR2 sequences are MNHEY and SVGEGT. Trimming left V 2 bases short and J 4 bases short, with 11 bases between. This CDR3 is 14 amino acids long. CDR3 coding DNA: TGTGCCAGCAGTTACCGGGTCGGGGGCTATGGCTACACCTTC. Translating it yields CASSYRVGGYGYTF.